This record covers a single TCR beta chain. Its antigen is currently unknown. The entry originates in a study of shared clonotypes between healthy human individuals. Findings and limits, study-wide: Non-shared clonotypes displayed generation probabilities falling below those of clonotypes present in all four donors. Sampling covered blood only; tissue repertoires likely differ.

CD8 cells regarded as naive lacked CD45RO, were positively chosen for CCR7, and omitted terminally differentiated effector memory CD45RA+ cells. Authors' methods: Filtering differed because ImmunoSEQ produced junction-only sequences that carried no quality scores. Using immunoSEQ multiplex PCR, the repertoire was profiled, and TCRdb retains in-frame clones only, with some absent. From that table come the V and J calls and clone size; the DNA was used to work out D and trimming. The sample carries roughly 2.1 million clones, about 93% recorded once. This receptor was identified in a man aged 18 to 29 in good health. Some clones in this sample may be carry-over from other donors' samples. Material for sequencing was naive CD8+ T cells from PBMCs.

For the CDR3, the DNA is TGTGCCAGCAGTCTCATACTAGCGGGAGCCACAGATACGCAGTATTTT. Encoded protein: CASSLILAGATDTQYF. V is TRBV28 and J is TRBJ2-3, with 11 bases identical to TRBD2. Trimming removed 5 bases from V and 2 bases from J; junction bases left unmatched: 6. CDR1 and CDR2 (germline): MDHEN, SYDVKM. The CDR3 covers 16 residues.